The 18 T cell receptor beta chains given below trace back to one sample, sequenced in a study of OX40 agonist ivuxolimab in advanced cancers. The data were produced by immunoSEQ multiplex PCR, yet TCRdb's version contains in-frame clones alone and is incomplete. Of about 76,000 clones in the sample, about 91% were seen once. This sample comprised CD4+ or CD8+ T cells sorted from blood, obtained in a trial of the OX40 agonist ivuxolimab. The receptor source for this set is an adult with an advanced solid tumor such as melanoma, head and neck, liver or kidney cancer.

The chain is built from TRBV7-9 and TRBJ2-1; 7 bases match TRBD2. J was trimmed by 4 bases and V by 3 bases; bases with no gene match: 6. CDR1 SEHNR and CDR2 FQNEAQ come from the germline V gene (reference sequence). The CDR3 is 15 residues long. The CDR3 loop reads CASSFGSSGYNEQFF. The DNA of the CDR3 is TGTGCCAGCAGCTTTGGTTCTAGCGGATACAATGAGCAGTTCTTC.

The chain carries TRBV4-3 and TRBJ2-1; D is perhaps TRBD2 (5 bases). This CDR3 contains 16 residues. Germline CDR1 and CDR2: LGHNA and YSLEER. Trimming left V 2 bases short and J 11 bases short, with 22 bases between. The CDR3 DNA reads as TGCGCCAGCAGCCAAAATGCGGGCTGGACGGGATCGAAGCAGTTCTTC. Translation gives CASSQNAGWTGSKQFF.

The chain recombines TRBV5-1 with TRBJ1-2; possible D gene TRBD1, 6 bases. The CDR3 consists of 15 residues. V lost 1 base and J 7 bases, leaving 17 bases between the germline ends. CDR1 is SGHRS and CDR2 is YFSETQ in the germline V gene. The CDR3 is CASSLSAGTKGGYTF. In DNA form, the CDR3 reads TGCGCCAGCAGCTTGTCGGCAGGGACAAAGGGTGGCTACACCTTC.

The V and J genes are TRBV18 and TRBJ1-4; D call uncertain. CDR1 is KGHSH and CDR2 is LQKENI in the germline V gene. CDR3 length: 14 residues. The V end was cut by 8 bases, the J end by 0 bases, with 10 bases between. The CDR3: CASAYGSTNEKLFF. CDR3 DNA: TGTGCCAGCGCCTACGGGTCAACTAATGAAAAACTGTTTTTT.

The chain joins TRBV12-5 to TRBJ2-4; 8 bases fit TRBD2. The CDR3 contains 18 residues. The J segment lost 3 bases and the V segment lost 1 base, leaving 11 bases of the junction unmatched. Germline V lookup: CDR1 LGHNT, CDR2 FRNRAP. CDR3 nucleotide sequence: TGTGCTAGTGGTTTGGCCCTGACTAGCGACTCATTCAAAAACATTCAGTACTTC. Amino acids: CASGLALTSDSFKNIQYF.

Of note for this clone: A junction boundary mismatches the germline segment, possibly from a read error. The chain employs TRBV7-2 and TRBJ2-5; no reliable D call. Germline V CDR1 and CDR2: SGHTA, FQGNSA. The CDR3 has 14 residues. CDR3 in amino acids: CASSLGLFGAQTNF. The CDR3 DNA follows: TGTGCCAGCAGCTTAGGCCTTTTTGGAGCCCAGACAAACTTC. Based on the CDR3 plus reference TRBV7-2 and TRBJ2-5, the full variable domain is GAGVSQSPSNKVTEKGKDVELRCDPISGHTALYWYRQSLGQGLEFLIYFQGNSAPDKSGLPSDRFSAERTGGSVSTLTIQRTQQEDSAVYLCASSLGLFGAQTNFGPGTRLLVL.

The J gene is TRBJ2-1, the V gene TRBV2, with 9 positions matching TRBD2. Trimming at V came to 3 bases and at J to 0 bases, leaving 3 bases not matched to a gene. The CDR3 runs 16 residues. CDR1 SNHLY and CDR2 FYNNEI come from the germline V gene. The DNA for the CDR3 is TGTGCCAGCAGTGATCCGACTAGCGGCTCCTACAATGAGCAGTTCTTC. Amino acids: CASSDPTSGSYNEQFF.

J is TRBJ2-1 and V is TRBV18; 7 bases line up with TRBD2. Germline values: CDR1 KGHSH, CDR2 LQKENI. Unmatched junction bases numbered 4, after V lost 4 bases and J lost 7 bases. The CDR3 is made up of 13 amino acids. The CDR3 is CASSQASGNEQFF. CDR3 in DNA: TGTGCCAGCTCACAGGCTAGCGGAAATGAGCAGTTCTTC.

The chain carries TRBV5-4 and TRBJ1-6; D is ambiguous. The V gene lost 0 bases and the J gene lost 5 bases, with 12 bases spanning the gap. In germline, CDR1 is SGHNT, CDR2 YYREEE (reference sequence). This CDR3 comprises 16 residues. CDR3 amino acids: CASSLGTGRNNSPLHF. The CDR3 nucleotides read TGTGCCAGCAGCTTGGGGACGGGCAGGAATAATTCACCCCTCCACTTT.

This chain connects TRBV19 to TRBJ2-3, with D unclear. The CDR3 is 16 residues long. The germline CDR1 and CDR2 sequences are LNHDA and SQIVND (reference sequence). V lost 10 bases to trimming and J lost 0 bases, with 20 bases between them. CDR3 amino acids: CATLLRGAESTDTQYF. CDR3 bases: TGTGCCACCCTGCTCCGAGGTGCGGAGAGCACAGATACGCAGTATTTT.

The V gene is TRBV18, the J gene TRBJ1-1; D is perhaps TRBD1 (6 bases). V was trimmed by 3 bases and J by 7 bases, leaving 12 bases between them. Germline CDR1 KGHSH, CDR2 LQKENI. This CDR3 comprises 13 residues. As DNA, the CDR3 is TGTGCCAGCTCACCTTACGGACAGTTTGAAGCTTTCTTT. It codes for CASSPYGQFEAFF.

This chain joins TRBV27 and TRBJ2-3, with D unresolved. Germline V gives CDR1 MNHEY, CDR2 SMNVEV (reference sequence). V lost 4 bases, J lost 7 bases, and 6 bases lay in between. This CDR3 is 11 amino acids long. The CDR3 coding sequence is TGTGCCAGCAGTTCCGGGTATACGCAGTATTTT. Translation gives CASSSGYTQYF.

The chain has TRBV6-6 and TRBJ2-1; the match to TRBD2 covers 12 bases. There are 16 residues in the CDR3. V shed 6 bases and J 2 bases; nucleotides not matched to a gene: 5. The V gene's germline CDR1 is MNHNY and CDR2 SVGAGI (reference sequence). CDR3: CASSSGLAGTYNEQFF. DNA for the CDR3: TGTGCCAGCAGCTCCGGACTAGCGGGGACCTACAATGAGCAGTTCTTC.

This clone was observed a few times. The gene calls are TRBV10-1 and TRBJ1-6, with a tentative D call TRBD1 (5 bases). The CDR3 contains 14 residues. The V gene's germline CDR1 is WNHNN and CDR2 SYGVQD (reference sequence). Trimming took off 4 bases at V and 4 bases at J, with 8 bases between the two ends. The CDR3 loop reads CASSVGQYNSPLHF. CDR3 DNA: TGCGCCAGCAGTGTGGGGCAGTATAATTCACCCCTCCACTTT.

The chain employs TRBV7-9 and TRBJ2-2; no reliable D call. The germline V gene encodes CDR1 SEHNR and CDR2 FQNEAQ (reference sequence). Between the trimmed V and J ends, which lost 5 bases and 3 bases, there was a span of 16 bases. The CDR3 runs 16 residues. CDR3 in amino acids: CASSQIRQYYTGELFF. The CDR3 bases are TGTGCCAGCAGCCAAATACGGCAATACTACACCGGGGAGCTGTTTTTT.

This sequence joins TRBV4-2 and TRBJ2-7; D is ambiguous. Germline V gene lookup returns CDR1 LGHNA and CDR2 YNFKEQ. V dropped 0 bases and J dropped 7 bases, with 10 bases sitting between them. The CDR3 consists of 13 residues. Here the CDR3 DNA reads TGTGCCAGCAGCCAAGATATCCAGGCAGAGCAGTACTTC. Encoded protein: CASSQDIQAEQYF.

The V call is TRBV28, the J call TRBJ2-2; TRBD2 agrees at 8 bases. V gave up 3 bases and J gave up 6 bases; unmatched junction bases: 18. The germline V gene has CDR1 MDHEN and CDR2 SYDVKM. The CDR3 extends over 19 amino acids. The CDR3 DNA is TGTGCCAGCAGTTTCAGGGCCGCAGCGGGAGCAAAAGGGTCCGGGGAGCTGTTTTTT. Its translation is CASSFRAAAGAKGSGELFF.

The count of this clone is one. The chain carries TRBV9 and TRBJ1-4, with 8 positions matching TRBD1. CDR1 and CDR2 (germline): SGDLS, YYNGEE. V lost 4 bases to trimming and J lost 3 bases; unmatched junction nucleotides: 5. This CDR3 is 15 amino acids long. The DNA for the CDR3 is TGTGCCAGCAGCTCCTTGACAGGGGCTAATGAAAAACTGTTTTTT. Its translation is CASSSLTGANEKLFF.